These T cell receptor beta chains were read from a single sample in a study of a mutant IDH1 vaccine in newly diagnosed glioma. The antigens for these receptors are not known. Sequenced by immunoSEQ multiplex PCR; TCRdb stores in-frame clones only, minus some. The sample records around 70,000 clones, about four fifths being singletons. Source: PBMCs, taken from a glioma patient whose treatment included an IDH1 peptide vaccine. The receptor set was obtained from a man aged 18 to 30 with glioma. Both conserved end residues are part of each CDR3. Fields, in order: CDR3 protein, CDR3 DNA, clone size, J gene, D gene, V gene. The D gene is left open where the match is weak. Expanded clones get a size class; other rows say once, few or many, or leave the size out.

CDR3: CAISGTGGMVNEQFF
DNA: TGTGCCATCAGCGGGACAGGGGGAATGGTCAATGAGCAGTTCTTC
size: .
J: TRBJ2-1
D: TRBD1
V: TRBV10-3

CDR3: CASSRVIGTGELFF
DNA: TGCGCCAGCAGCCGGGTAATCGGAACCGGGGAGCTGTTTTTT
size: .
J: TRBJ2-2
D: .
V: TRBV4-3

CDR3: CASSLGHNNQPQHF
DNA: TGTGCCAGCAGCCTAGGACATAACAATCAGCCCCAGCATTTT
size: .
J: TRBJ1-5
D: .
V: TRBV7-2

CDR3: CASSEERRNYGYTF
DNA: TGTGCCAGCAGTGAAGAACGGCGGAACTATGGCTACACCTTC
size: .
J: TRBJ1-2
D: .
V: TRBV6-1

CDR3: CAWSVGSLDGYTF
DNA: TGTGCCTGGAGTGTAGGGTCGCTGGATGGCTACACCTTC
size: .
J: TRBJ1-2
D: .
V: TRBV30

CDR3: CSVAGAGLAFF
DNA: TGCAGCGTTGCAGGTGCCGGACTCGCTTTCTTT
size: .
J: TRBJ1-1
D: .
V: TRBV29-1

CDR3: CASSSTVHRDSNTEAFF
DNA: TGTGCCAGCAGCTCCACCGTCCACAGGGACTCGAACACTGAAGCTTTCTTT
size: .
J: TRBJ1-1
D: .
V: TRBV7-9

CDR3: CASSPPTDTQYF
DNA: TGTGCCAGCAGCCCTCCCACAGATACGCAGTATTTT
size: .
J: TRBJ2-3
D: .
V: TRBV7-9

CDR3: CASSFLYRNTEAFF
DNA: TGTGCCAGCAGCTTTCTCTACAGGAACACTGAAGCTTTCTTT
size: .
J: TRBJ1-1
D: .
V: TRBV5-8

CDR3: CASSLAGPLRDTQYF
DNA: TGTGCCAGCAGCTTAGCGGGCCCGCTGCGAGATACGCAGTATTTT
size: .
J: TRBJ2-3
D: .
V: TRBV7-2

CDR3: CASSYSRRSNTEAFF
DNA: TGTGCCAGCAGTTACTCCCGTCGGTCAAACACTGAAGCTTTCTTT
size: few
J: TRBJ1-1
D: .
V: TRBV6-5

CDR3: CASSHTQGSSNEKLFF
DNA: TGCGCCAGCAGCCACACACAGGGGTCGTCTAATGAAAAACTGTTTTTT
size: .
J: TRBJ1-4
D: TRBD1
V: TRBV4-1

CDR3: CASRADRNTGELFF
DNA: TGTGCCAGCAGGGCCGACAGGAACACCGGGGAGCTGTTTTTT
size: .
J: TRBJ2-2
D: .
V: TRBV27

CDR3: CASSFWDSGRDGYTF
DNA: TGCGCCAGCAGCTTTTGGGACTCCGGGAGGGATGGCTACACCTTC
size: .
J: TRBJ1-2
D: .
V: TRBV4-3

CDR3: CASSLAWTGRTEAFF
DNA: TGTGCCAGCAGCTTGGCGTGGACAGGGAGGACTGAAGCTTTCTTT
size: .
J: TRBJ1-1
D: TRBD1
V: TRBV5-6

CDR3: CASSISGYEQYF
DNA: TGTGCCAGTAGTATCTCTGGCTACGAGCAGTACTTC
size: .
J: TRBJ2-7
D: .
V: TRBV19

CDR3: CASSVGGLGIQPQHF
DNA: TGTGCCAGCAGCGTAGGTGGTCTCGGGATCCAGCCCCAGCATTTT
size: .
J: TRBJ1-5
D: .
V: TRBV9

CDR3: CASAREGVYTF
DNA: TGTGCCAGCGCTCGGGAGGGGGTCTACACCTTC
size: few
J: TRBJ1-2
D: .
V: TRBV5-6

CDR3: CASSQQPATEAFF
DNA: TGTGCCAGCAGCCAACAACCGGCCACTGAAGCTTTCTTT
size: once
J: TRBJ1-1
D: .
V: TRBV6-5

CDR3: CASSQDPGTGGYEQYF
DNA: TGTGCCAGCAGCCAAGATCCAGGGACAGGGGGGTACGAGCAGTACTTC
size: .
J: TRBJ2-7
D: TRBD1
V: TRBV4-2

CDR3: CASNTGGVTEAFF
DNA: TGTGCCAGCAACACAGGGGGCGTCACTGAAGCTTTCTTT
size: .
J: TRBJ1-1
D: TRBD1
V: TRBV9

CDR3: CSRGYNEKLFF
DNA: TGCTCCCGGGGCTATAATGAAAAACTGTTTTTT
size: .
J: TRBJ1-4
D: .
V: TRBV20-1

CDR3: CASSFRGPGLTQYF
DNA: TGTGCCAGCAGTTTCCGAGGCCCCGGGTTAACCCAGTACTTC
size: .
J: TRBJ2-5
D: .
V: TRBV27

CDR3: CATSPGTGVRTNYGYTF
DNA: TGTGCCACCAGCCCGGGGACAGGAGTCCGAACTAACTATGGCTACACCTTC
size: .
J: TRBJ1-2
D: TRBD1
V: TRBV15

CDR3: CAWRARQGDPYEQYF
DNA: TGTGCCTGGAGGGCTAGACAAGGAGACCCCTACGAGCAGTACTTC
size: .
J: TRBJ2-7
D: .
V: TRBV30

CDR3: CAISAKTSTDTQYF
DNA: TGTGCCATCAGTGCGAAGACTAGCACAGATACGCAGTATTTT
size: .
J: TRBJ2-3
D: .
V: TRBV10-3

CDR3: CASSASGTGDYGYTF
DNA: TGTGCCAGCAGCGCCTCCGGGACAGGGGATTATGGCTACACCTTC
size: .
J: TRBJ1-2
D: TRBD1
V: TRBV9

CDR3: CASSTREVVLDTQYF
DNA: TGTGCCAGTAGTACGAGAGAGGTGGTTCTAGATACGCAGTATTTT
size: .
J: TRBJ2-3
D: .
V: TRBV19

CDR3: CASSLTLAGQHF
DNA: TGTGCCAGCAGTTTAACTTTGGCGGGACAGCATTTT
size: once
J: TRBJ1-5
D: .
V: TRBV28

CDR3: CSAREDREAFF
DNA: TGCAGTGCTAGGGAGGACAGGGAAGCTTTCTTT
size: .
J: TRBJ1-1
D: TRBD1
V: TRBV20-1

CDR3: CASSQDKGDEQYF
DNA: TGCGCCAGCAGCCAAGATAAGGGGGACGAGCAGTACTTC
size: .
J: TRBJ2-7
D: .
V: TRBV4-1

CDR3: CASGQGYNSPLHF
DNA: TGTGCCAGCGGTCAGGGTTATAATTCACCCCTCCACTTT
size: .
J: TRBJ1-6
D: .
V: TRBV7-9

CDR3: CASSQSAGNTEAFF
DNA: TGTGCCAGCAGCCAAAGCGCGGGGAACACTGAAGCTTTCTTT
size: .
J: TRBJ1-1
D: .
V: TRBV14

CDR3: CASSSDREVYEQYF
DNA: TGTGCCAGCAGCTCGGACAGGGAAGTCTACGAGCAGTACTTC
size: .
J: TRBJ2-7
D: TRBD1
V: TRBV5-6

CDR3: CASSQTGGFRTGELFF
DNA: TGCGCCAGCAGCCAGACAGGGGGGTTCAGAACCGGGGAGCTGTTTTTT
size: .
J: TRBJ2-2
D: TRBD1
V: TRBV4-1

CDR3: CASSLQEQETQYF
DNA: TGTGCCAGTAGTCTACAGGAACAAGAGACCCAGTACTTC
size: .
J: TRBJ2-5
D: .
V: TRBV19

CDR3: CASITDLDRPRTEAFF
DNA: TGTGCCAGCATCACCGACCTAGACAGGCCGAGGACTGAAGCTTTCTTT
size: .
J: TRBJ1-1
D: .
V: TRBV2

CDR3: CASSQENIRAVRGTDTQYF
DNA: TGCGCCAGCAGCCAAGAAAATATTCGAGCTGTGAGGGGCACAGATACGCAGTATTTT
size: .
J: TRBJ2-3
D: .
V: TRBV4-3

CDR3: CASSPRDSDYEQYF
DNA: TGTGCCAGCAGTCCCCGGGACAGCGACTACGAGCAGTACTTC
size: .
J: TRBJ2-7
D: TRBD1
V: TRBV2

CDR3: CASRLTQGNGYTF
DNA: TGTGCCAGCAGATTAACCCAGGGGAATGGCTACACCTTC
size: .
J: TRBJ1-2
D: .
V: TRBV6-5

CDR3: CASSFGGDYGYTF
DNA: TGTGCCAGCAGCTTCGGGGGTGACTATGGCTACACCTTC
size: .
J: TRBJ1-2
D: .
V: TRBV13

CDR3: CASSLPPTENTGELFF
DNA: TGTGCCAGCAGCTTGCCGCCGACGGAAAACACCGGGGAGCTGTTTTTT
size: .
J: TRBJ2-2
D: .
V: TRBV5-6

CDR3: CSARASPGTAEAFF
DNA: TGCAGCGCTAGGGCTAGCCCAGGGACCGCTGAAGCTTTCTTT
size: few
J: TRBJ1-1
D: .
V: TRBV29-1